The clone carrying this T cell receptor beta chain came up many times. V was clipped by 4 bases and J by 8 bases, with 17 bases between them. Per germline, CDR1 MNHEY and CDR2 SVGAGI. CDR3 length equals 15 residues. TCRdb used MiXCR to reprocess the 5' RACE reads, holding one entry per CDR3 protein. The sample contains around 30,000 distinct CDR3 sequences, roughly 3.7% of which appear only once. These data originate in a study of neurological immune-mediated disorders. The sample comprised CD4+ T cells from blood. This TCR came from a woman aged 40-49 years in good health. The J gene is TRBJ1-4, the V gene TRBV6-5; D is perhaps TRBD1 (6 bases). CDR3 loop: CASSSLDGRGEKLFF. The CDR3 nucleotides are TGTGCCAGCAGTTCACTCGACGGGAGGGGGGAAAAACTGTTTTTT.